These T cell receptor beta chains were read from a single sample in a study of blood T cell repertoires in COVID-19. Measured with immunoSEQ multiplex PCR; TCRdb has only the in-frame clones, and not every one. The sample holds some 180,000 clones, more than 70% seen once. The sample taken for sequencing was peripheral blood. Source of these receptors: an elderly woman with active or convalescent COVID-19. Each CDR3 is given with its conserved first and last residue. Fields, in order: CDR3 length, J gene, clone size, D gene, V gene, CDR3 DNA, CDR3 protein. The D gene is left open where the match is weak. Clone size is not always given. Where it is, it says once, few, many or a class for expanded clones.

16,TRBJ1-4,-,-,TRBV4-3,TGCGCCAGCAGCTCTGAGAGGGCAGGGGATACTGAAAAACTGTTTTTT,CASSSERAGDTEKLFF
20,TRBJ2-5,-,TRBD2,TRBV23-1,TGCGCCAGCAGTCATTACGACTTTCGTGCAGCGGGATACCACCAAGAGACCCAGTACTTC,CASSHYDFRAAGYHQETQYF
17,TRBJ1-1,few,-,TRBV4-2,TGTGCCAGCAGCCAAGATCCGACCCGGCGGGGAAACACTGAAGCTTTCTTT,CASSQDPTRRGNTEAFF
13,TRBJ2-7,-,-,TRBV18,TGTGCCAGCTCCCGGGGGTTTCTCTACGAGCAGTACTTC,CASSRGFLYEQYF
13,TRBJ2-5,-,-,TRBV3-1/TRBV3-2,TGTGCCAGCAGCCTCTCGTACCAAGAGACCCAGTACTTC,CASSLSYQETQYF
18,TRBJ2-7,-,TRBD2,TRBV4-1,TGCGCCAGCAGCCTACAAGATATGCCTAGCGGGGAGCACTACGAGCAGTACTTC,CASSLQDMPSGEHYEQYF
15,TRBJ2-3,few,-,TRBV7-2,TGTGCCAGCAGCTTATCCCGGGTGGACACAGATACGCAGTATTTT,CASSLSRVDTDTQYF
14,TRBJ1-2,-,-,TRBV10-3,TGTGCCATCAGTGATAGGGGCATTGTCAATGGCTACACCTTC,CAISDRGIVNGYTF
14,TRBJ2-7,-,TRBD2,TRBV3-1/TRBV3-2,TGTGCCAGCAGCAAAACGGGACTAGCCTACGAGCAGTACTTC,CASSKTGLAYEQYF
14,TRBJ2-2,-,-,TRBV19,TGTGCCAGTAGTATAGTACTCAACACCGGGGAGCTGTTTTTT,CASSIVLNTGELFF
15,TRBJ2-2,-,-,TRBV2,TGTGCCAGCAGTGAAACACGGTCACAGGGTGGGGAGCTGTTTTTT,CASSETRSQGGELFF
14,TRBJ2-5,-,-,TRBV28,TGTGCCAGCCGTTGGGCATCCCAAGTAGGGACCCAGTACTTC,CASRWASQVGTQYF
15,TRBJ1-2,-,TRBD1,TRBV18,TGTGCCAGCTCACGCACCGGGACAGGGAACTATGGCTACACCTTC,CASSRTGTGNYGYTF
14,TRBJ2-7,once,TRBD1,TRBV28,TGTGCCAGCAGTTCCACCGGGACAGGGGGGGAGCAGTACTTC,CASSSTGTGGEQYF
11,TRBJ2-7,-,-,TRBV7-2,TGTGCCAGCAGCCGCTCCTACGAGCAGTACTTC,CASSRSYEQYF
15,TRBJ2-4,-,TRBD1,TRBV28,TGTGCCAGCAGTTTATCCGGGACAGGGTTTAACATTCAGTACTTC,CASSLSGTGFNIQYF
12,TRBJ1-4,-,-,TRBV6-6,TGTGCCAGTCGATCAGCTAATGAAAAACTGTTTTTT,CASRSANEKLFF
15,TRBJ2-2,-,-,TRBV6-4,TGTGCCAGCAGTGCCCAGACAGGTTTAACCGGGGAGCTGTTTTTT,CASSAQTGLTGELFF
13,TRBJ2-7,-,-,TRBV28,TGTGCCTCGGTAACCACCGGCTCCTACGAGCAGTACTTC,CASVTTGSYEQYF
17,TRBJ1-5,-,TRBD1,TRBV5-1,TGCGCCAGCAGCTTGGGGCACACCGGGACAGCAAATCAGCCCCAGCATTTT,CASSLGHTGTANQPQHF
15,TRBJ1-4,-,-,TRBV3-1/TRBV3-2,TGTGCCAGCAGCCAGAGGGGGACAACTAATGAAAAACTGTTTTTT,CASSQRGTTNEKLFF
14,TRBJ2-3,once,TRBD2,TRBV28,TGTGCCAGCAGACCCAGCGGGGGCTTCGATACGCAGTATTTT,CASRPSGGFDTQYF
17,TRBJ2-5,-,TRBD2,TRBV7-2,TGTGCCAGCAGCTCACCCCGAATAGCGGGGGGGGGAGAGACCCAGTACTTC,CASSSPRIAGGGETQYF
14,TRBJ1-1,-,-,TRBV5-8,TGTGCCAGCAGCTTGGCCGGGTTGGGCACTGAAGCTTTCTTT,CASSLAGLGTEAFF
15,TRBJ1-2,few,-,TRBV28,TGTGCCACCGTGGTCAGCGGGGGTTACTTTGGTGGCTACACCTTC,CATVVSGGYFGGYTF
14,TRBJ2-5,-,TRBD1,TRBV28,TGTGCCAGCAGTTTGGGACAGGGTTATCAGACCCAGTACTTC,CASSLGQGYQTQYF
14,TRBJ1-5,-,-,TRBV6-5,TGTGCCAGCAGTTCAGGGGCGGCCAATCAGCCCCAGCATTTT,CASSSGAANQPQHF
17,TRBJ1-5,-,TRBD1,TRBV2,TGTGCCAGCACAGGTGTACAGGGGGCCAGGGGCAATCAGCCCCAGCATTTT,CASTGVQGARGNQPQHF
18,TRBJ1-2,-,TRBD1,TRBV14,TGTGCCAGCAGCCAAGATATCGGGGACAGCAACCTTAACTATGGCTACACCTTC,CASSQDIGDSNLNYGYTF
17,TRBJ2-2,-,TRBD1,TRBV11-3,TGTGCCAGCAGCTTAGGGTCCGGGACAGGGAGTACCGGGGAGCTGTTTTTT,CASSLGSGTGSTGELFF
13,TRBJ2-3,-,TRBD2,TRBV5-1,TGCGCCAGCAGCTTTAGCGGGCCAGATACGCAGTATTTT,CASSFSGPDTQYF
15,TRBJ1-3,once,-,TRBV5-6,TGTGCCAGCAGCTTGACTGGAGGGCTGGCAAACACCATATATTTT,CASSLTGGLANTIYF
14,TRBJ2-1,few,-,TRBV15,TGTGCCACCAGCAGAGAGCGTATGACAGGCCAGCAGTTCTTC,CATSRERMTGQQFF
16,TRBJ2-3,-,TRBD2,TRBV7-8,TGTGCCAGCAGCTCGAGACTAGCGGACTACACAGATACGCAGTATTTT,CASSSRLADYTDTQYF
15,TRBJ2-3,few,TRBD1,TRBV28,TGTGCCAGCAGGTTGGGAAGGGGGCAGGGGGATACGCAGTATTTT,CASRLGRGQGDTQYF
14,TRBJ1-6,-,-,TRBV30,TGTGCCTGGAGGCCAGGCAGGTCAAATTCACCCCTCCACTTT,CAWRPGRSNSPLHF
13,TRBJ1-2,-,-,TRBV7-9,TGTGCCAGCAGCCACGACAAATACTATGGCTACACCTTC,CASSHDKYYGYTF
12,TRBJ1-1,-,-,TRBV29-1,TGCAGCGCCGCTATCACCCTCACTGAAGCTTTCTTT,CSAAITLTEAFF
15,TRBJ2-7,-,-,TRBV28,TGTGCCAGCGGGGAAGTGGGGCAGGAATTTAGCTTGGAGTACTTC,CASGEVGQEFSLEYF
15,TRBJ1-4,-,TRBD1,TRBV10-3,TGTGCCATCAGGGAACAGGGGGCAGCTAATGAAAAACTGTTTTTT,CAIREQGAANEKLFF
17,TRBJ1-3,-,TRBD1,TRBV28,TGTGCCAGCAGGACCGACAGGGCGGATATCAGGGCGAACACCATATATTTT,CASRTDRADIRANTIYF
14,TRBJ2-7,-,TRBD1,TRBV18,TGTGCCAGCTCCCCGACAGGGGGTAGCTACGAGCAGTACTTC,CASSPTGGSYEQYF
15,TRBJ1-2,-,-,TRBV5-4,TGTGCCAGCAGCTTACAGGGCAGGGGTAACTATGGCTACACCTTC,CASSLQGRGNYGYTF
14,TRBJ2-3,once,-,TRBV28,TGTGCCAGCAGTTTTACAGGGAGCGCAGATACGCAGTATTTT,CASSFTGSADTQYF
15,TRBJ2-7,few,-,TRBV6-6,TGTGCCAGCACCCCCGGTCAGGGCAGACTCCCTGTCAGGTACTTC,CASTPGQGRLPVRYF
17,TRBJ1-4,-,-,TRBV7-9,TGTGCCAGCAGCGAAAACTTTTTCCGCAGGGGAGAAGAAAAACTGTTTTTT,CASSENFFRRGEEKLFF
16,TRBJ2-2,once,TRBD2,TRBV5-1,TGCGCCAGCAGCACCAGCGGGGGCCAGAACACCGGGGAGCTGTTTTTT,CASSTSGGQNTGELFF
13,TRBJ2-2,-,-,TRBV29-1,TGCAGCGTTGGACGGACAGTTGTAGGGGAGCTGTTTTTT,CSVGRTVVGELFF
15,TRBJ1-2,-,TRBD1,TRBV5-8,TGTGCCAGCAGAATACAGGGGGCCCAGATTAATGGCTACACCTTC,CASRIQGAQINGYTF
15,TRBJ2-1,-,TRBD1,TRBV5-1,TGCGCCAGCAGCTTGTGGGACAGGGTTGACAATGAGCAGTTCTTC,CASSLWDRVDNEQFF
16,TRBJ2-6,-,-,TRBV5-5,TGTGCCAGCAGCTTGGTTTACGGGTCTGGGGCCAACGTCCTGACTTTC,CASSLVYGSGANVLTF
15,TRBJ2-1,-,TRBD2,TRBV7-2,TGTGCCAGCAGCTTAGCACTAGCGGGGGGCCGTGAGCAGTTCTTC,CASSLALAGGREQFF
15,TRBJ1-6,-,-,TRBV5-6,TGTGCCAGCAGCTTCCGACAGAACTATAATTCACCCCTCCACTTT,CASSFRQNYNSPLHF
15,TRBJ1-2,-,-,TRBV5-4,TGTGCCAGCAGCTTGGTTGGCAGGCGGGACTATGGCTACACCTTC,CASSLVGRRDYGYTF
14,TRBJ1-2,-,-,TRBV28,TGTGCCAGCAGCTCCCCCCGGAGGGTGGAAGGCTACACCTTC,CASSSPRRVEGYTF